What follows are 13 T cell receptor beta chains derived from one specimen sequenced in a study of siplizumab effects on memory and regulatory T cells. TCRdb keeps only in-frame clones here, not all; method: immunoSEQ multiplex PCR. The sample yields 100,000 or so clones, more than 85% seen once. What was sequenced was CD4+ T cells sorted from blood. The receptors derive from a human donor in good health.

This chain joins TRBV6-4 and TRBJ1-6, with TRBD1 as a possible D gene (5 bases). From germline, CDR1 is MRHNA and CDR2 SNTAGT. The germline V and J ends were trimmed by 4 bases and 6 bases, with 10 bases remaining between them. The CDR3 consists of 14 residues. CDR3 DNA: TGTGCCAGCAGTGCCAAGGGGATTAATTCACCCCTCCACTTT. The encoded protein is CASSAKGINSPLHF.

The J gene is TRBJ2-5, the V gene TRBV14, with no clear D. V shed 0 bases and J shed 5 bases, with 10 bases lying between them. This CDR3 is 14 amino acids long. CDR1 is SGHDN and CDR2 is FVKESK in the germline V gene. The DNA for the CDR3 is TGTGCCAGCAGCCAAGATTGGAACGTTGAGACCCAGTACTTC. Residues: CASSQDWNVETQYF.

This chain links TRBV2 with TRBJ2-5; D perhaps matches TRBD1 (6 bases). V was cut by 7 bases and J by 3 bases, with 15 bases left in between. Germline V gene data show CDR1 as SNHLY and CDR2 as FYNNEI. The CDR3 is made up of 14 amino acids. This CDR3 reads CASIPDRIKETQYF. Here the CDR3 DNA reads TGTGCCAGCATCCCCGACAGGATAAAAGAGACCCAGTACTTC.

This sequence joins TRBV5-3 and TRBJ2-5; a weak D match, TRBD2 (6 bases). TRBV5-3 is labeled an ORF, and its function is uncertain. CDR3 length: 17 amino acids. Trimming took off 2 bases at V and 2 bases at J, with 19 bases between the two ends. CDR3 sequence (DNA): TGTGCCAGAAGCTTCTCCTCGCGGGCGGGAAGGCAAGAGACCCAGTACTTC. As protein: CARSFSSRAGRQETQYF.

This sequence joins TRBV4-1 and TRBJ1-5; D might be TRBD1 (6 bases). In germline, CDR1 is MGHRA, CDR2 YSYEKL. Deletions cut 2 bases from V and 6 bases from J, with 17 bases between. The CDR3 is 16 residues long. The CDR3 protein is CASSQITGLASQPQHF. CDR3 nucleotide sequence: TGCGCCAGCAGCCAAATTACAGGGCTGGCTAGTCAGCCCCAGCATTTT.

The chain combines TRBV4-1 with TRBJ2-3, with 8 bases identical to TRBD2. The junction had 14 bases not matched to a gene; V was cut back by 3 bases and J by 3 bases. This CDR3 contains 18 residues. Germline CDR1 MGHRA, CDR2 YSYEKL. CDR3 nucleotides: TGCGCCAGCAGCCACGGTAGGGCAGCGGGAGTTTTAACAGATACGCAGTATTTT. Its protein is CASSHGRAAGVLTDTQYF.

This clone came up once. J is TRBJ1-2 and V is TRBV18; tentative D call: TRBD1 (6 bases). The CDR3 is made up of 12 amino acids. Germline V gene lookup returns CDR1 KGHSH and CDR2 LQKENI. Trimming left V 2 bases short and J 8 bases short, with 9 bases between. CDR3 loop: CASSPNRDGYTF. In DNA form, the CDR3 reads TGTGCCAGCTCACCAAACAGGGACGGCTACACCTTC.

This clone was seen just once. V usage is TRBV21-1 and J usage is TRBJ2-3; the table's D gene call, TRBD2, was not cross checked with the DNA. TRBV21-1 is tagged as a pseudogene. The CDR3 is 14 residues long. The CDR3 DNA reads as TGTGCCAGCACCCCATCGCGGAGGGCAGATACGCAGTATTTT. It codes for CASTPSRRADTQYF.

V is TRBV6-4 and J is TRBJ2-3, with 11 bases matching TRBD2. CDR3 length: 20 residues. Per the germline V gene, CDR1 is MRHNA and CDR2 is SNTAGT. After removal of 5 bases from V and 0 bases from J, the junction contained 16 bases not matched to a gene. The CDR3 here is CASSRTSGGSPLASTDTQYF. The DNA for the CDR3 is TGTGCCAGCAGTCGTACTAGCGGGGGTTCTCCCCTAGCTAGCACAGATACGCAGTATTTT.

This chain connects TRBV19 to TRBJ2-7; 9 positions agree with TRBD1. Unmatched junction bases numbered 9, after V lost 4 bases and J lost 2 bases. Germline-derived CDR1 and CDR2 are LNHDA and SQIVND (reference sequence). This CDR3 contains 16 residues. CDR3 DNA: TGTGCCAGTAGTAGGGCCGGGACAGGGCCGGCCTACGAGCAGTACTTC. Residues: CASSRAGTGPAYEQYF. The variable domain in full, with the rest retrieved from reference TRBV19 and TRBJ2-7, is DGGITQSPKYLFRKEGQNVTLSCEQNLNHDAMYWYRQDPGQGLRLIYYSQIVNDFQKGDIAEGYSVSREKKESFPLTVTSAQKNPTAFYLCASSRAGTGPAYEQYFGPGTRLTVT.

The rearrangement links TRBV9 to TRBJ2-7; the match to TRBD2 covers 9 bases. V trimming: 0 bases; J trimming: 3 bases; junction bases outside the gene matches: 4. This CDR3 contains 15 residues. CDR1 is SGDLS, CDR2 YYNGEE, per germline. The CDR3 nucleotides are TGTGCCAGCAGCGTAGCGTCTAGCGGGATCTACGAGCAGTACTTC. It codes for CASSVASSGIYEQYF.

This clone appeared a few times. The chain employs TRBV19 and TRBJ2-1; TRBD2 aligns across 15 bases. In germline, CDR1 is LNHDA, CDR2 SQIVND (reference sequence). The CDR3 loop spans 14 amino acids. The V segment lost 6 bases and the J segment 10 bases; nucleotides outside the gene matches: 4. CDR3 in DNA: TGTGCCAGTAGATCGGGACTAGCGGGAGGCGAGCAGTTCTTC. This codes for CASRSGLAGGEQFF. The full variable domain, with the rest looked up from reference TRBV19 and TRBJ2-1, is DGGITQSPKYLFRKEGQNVTLSCEQNLNHDAMYWYRQDPGQGLRLIYYSQIVNDFQKGDIAEGYSVSREKKESFPLTVTSAQKNPTAFYLCASRSGLAGGEQFFGPGTRLTVL.

This sequence joins TRBV30 and TRBJ2-2, with D possibly TRBD2 on 6 matching bases. The V gene lost 8 bases and the J gene lost 1 base, with 11 bases spanning the gap. This CDR3 spans 13 amino acids. Germline V gene sequence: CDR1 GTSNPN, CDR2 SVGIG (reference sequence). The CDR3 coding sequence is TGTGCCGGATTTAGCGGGAACACCGGGGAGCTGTTTTTT. Amino acid sequence: CAGFSGNTGELFF. Together with reference TRBV30 and TRBJ2-2, the CDR3 gives the full variable domain: SQTIHQWPATLVQPVGSPLSLECTVEGTSNPNLYWYRQAAGRGLQLLFYSVGIGQISSEVPQNLSASRPQDRQFILSSKKLLLSDSGFYLCAGFSGNTGELFFGEGSRLTVL.